The source of this TCR beta chain is a study of T cells after yellow fever vaccination. The wider study: The SMART-Seq v4 Ultra Low Input method served to prepare the low-cell-number fractions.

To note about this clonotype: The antigen is not known.

The CDR3 is 14 amino acids. The V end was cut by 5 bases, the J end by 8 bases, with 13 bases between. Germline-derived CDR1 and CDR2 are SGHDN and FVKESK. TCRdb re-derived calls from the 5' RACE reads in MiXCR, one entry per CDR3 protein. The sample consists of 300,000 to 400,000 distinct CDR3 sequences, approximately 4% of them appearing once. General observations from the study: Highly abundant clonotypes carried over from the bulk population could end up in FACS-sorted repertoires as contaminants. Booster samples showed a return of most primary-vaccination clones (around 95% CD4, around 85% CD8). The secondary response showed a weaker magnitude and a faster peak, day 5 versus 15.

The receptor was isolated from a young man who received the YFV17D yellow fever vaccine. J is TRBJ1-6 and V is TRBV14, with no clear D. The sequences come from PBMCs, collected 5 days after the yellow fever booster vaccination. CDR3 DNA: TGTGCCAGCAGCGTGCGGGTTTTTGATTCACCCCTCCACTTT. It is translated as CASSVRVFDSPLHF. Using reference TRBV14 and TRBJ1-6 for the parts outside the CDR3, the full variable domain is EAGVTQFPSHSVIEKGQTVTLRCDPISGHDNLYWYRRVMGKEIKFLLHFVKESKQDESGMPNNRFLAERTGGTYSTLKVQPAELEDSGVYFCASSVRVFDSPLHFGNGTRLTVT.